This T cell receptor (beta chain) derives from a study of blood T cell repertoires in COVID-19. Study as a whole: The United States, Italy and Spain supplied acute and convalescent COVID-19 samples. PBMCs, B-cell-depleted T cells, or T cells provided the cDNA or gDNA that made up the material.

Note on this clone: One end of the junction varies from germline; a read error may be responsible.

How the authors handled the data: The authors estimated nucleated cell counts from reference gene primer amplification. Assay used: immunoSEQ multiplex PCR; TCRdb lists only in-frame clones, some missing. V and J calls and clone size are copied from that table; D and trimming were computed from the DNA. The table records roughly 87,000 clones, around 83% of them present only once. The germline V gene has CDR1 WNHNN and CDR2 SYGVQD (reference sequence). There are 15 residues in the CDR3. This TCR derives from a woman in her 70s with acute or convalescent COVID-19. The chain couples TRBV10-1 to TRBJ2-2; D is perhaps TRBD2 (6 bases). Material for sequencing was peripheral blood. CDR3 amino acids: CATSTGTQNTGELFF. The CDR3 bases are TGCGCCACCAGTACCGGGACTCAGAACACCGGGGAGCTGTTTTTT.